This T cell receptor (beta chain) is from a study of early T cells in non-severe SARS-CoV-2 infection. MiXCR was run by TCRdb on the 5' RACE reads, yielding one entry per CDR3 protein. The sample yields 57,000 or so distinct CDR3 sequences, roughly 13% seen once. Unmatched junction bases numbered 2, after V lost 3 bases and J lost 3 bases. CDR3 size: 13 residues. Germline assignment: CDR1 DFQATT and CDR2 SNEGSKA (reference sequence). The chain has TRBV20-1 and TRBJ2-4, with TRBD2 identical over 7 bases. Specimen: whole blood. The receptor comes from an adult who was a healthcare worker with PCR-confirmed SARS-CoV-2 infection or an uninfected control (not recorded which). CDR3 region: CSASWDYKNIQYF. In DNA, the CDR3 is TGCAGTGCTAGTTGGGACTACAAAAACATTCAGTACTTC.